This is a list of T cell receptor beta chains from one sample in a study of T cells in Graves' hyperthyroidism and ophthalmopathy. TCRdb re-derived calls from the multiplex PCR reads in MiXCR, one entry per CDR3 protein. The sample shows about 500,000 distinct CDR3 sequences, approximately 15% of them seen only once. The sequencing sample was made of blood. The receptors were gathered from a woman aged 18-35 years with Graves' hyperthyroidism. Both conserved end residues are part of each CDR3. Fields, in order: D gene, V gene, J gene, clone size, CDR3 DNA, CDR3 protein. D genes are given only for firm matches. Some rows mark clone size as missing; the rest say once, few, many or name a class of expanded clone.

D: TRBD1
V: TRBV3-1
J: TRBJ2-5
size: many
DNA: TGTGCCAGCAGCCATTTACACAGGGGGCCCGAAGAGACCCAGTACTTC
CDR3: CASSHLHRGPEETQYF

D: .
V: TRBV18
J: TRBJ2-3
size: many
DNA: TGTGCCAGCTTGGATCGAGGGGGCACAGATACGCAGTATTTT
CDR3: CASLDRGGTDTQYF

D: .
V: TRBV18
J: TRBJ2-7
size: many
DNA: TGTGCCAGCTCACCCCAGACCGACGAGCAGTACTTC
CDR3: CASSPQTDEQYF

D: .
V: TRBV27
J: TRBJ1-6
size: many
DNA: TGTGCCACCCAGATCTCCTATAATTCACCCCTCCACTTT
CDR3: CATQISYNSPLHF

D: TRBD2
V: TRBV19
J: TRBJ2-6
size: many
DNA: TGTGCCAGTAGTCCCACCAGGCTAGCGGGAGGGAGCGGTGGGGCCAACGTCCTGACTTTC
CDR3: CASSPTRLAGGSGGANVLTF

D: TRBD2
V: TRBV7-8
J: TRBJ2-1
size: many
DNA: TGCGCTGCGGGGGGTGGACTAGCGGGAAATGAGCAGTTCTTC
CDR3: CAAGGGLAGNEQFF

D: .
V: TRBV13
J: TRBJ1-1
size: many
DNA: TGTGCCAGCAGACCCCAAGGACGTGAGAGCACTGAAGCTTTCTTT
CDR3: CASRPQGRESTEAFF

D: .
V: TRBV10-3
J: TRBJ1-5
size: medium-sized
DNA: TGTGCCATCAGTGACCAGAATGTTCAGCCCCAGCATTTT
CDR3: CAISDQNVQPQHF

D: .
V: TRBV27
J: TRBJ2-2
size: many
DNA: TGTGCCAGCAGTTGGGGGTCCGGGGAGCTGTTTTTT
CDR3: CASSWGSGELFF

D: TRBD2
V: TRBV7-9
J: TRBJ2-1
size: few
DNA: TGTGCCAGCAGCTTGGGGACTAGCGGCGGAGATGAGCAGTTCTTC
CDR3: CASSLGTSGGDEQFF

D: .
V: TRBV7-2
J: TRBJ2-2
size: many
DNA: TGTGCCAGCAGCTTACGGGCTTCCAACACCGGGGAGCTGTTTTTT
CDR3: CASSLRASNTGELFF

D: .
V: TRBV12-3/TRBV12-4
J: TRBJ1-5
size: .
DNA: TGTGCCAGCAGTTCTACTGAATATAGCAATCAGCCCCAGCATTTT
CDR3: CASSSTEYSNQPQHF

D: .
V: TRBV11-2
J: TRBJ2-1
size: many
DNA: TGTGCCAGCAGCTTGACGAGCCGGGCACCATACAATGAGCAGTTCTTC
CDR3: CASSLTSRAPYNEQFF

D: .
V: TRBV19
J: TRBJ2-3
size: .
DNA: TGTGCCAGTAGTATGGGTAGGCAAGTGAGCACAGATACGCAGTATTTT
CDR3: CASSMGRQVSTDTQYF

D: TRBD2
V: TRBV5-1
J: TRBJ2-6
size: .
DNA: TGCGCCAGCGGCGGGGGAGACGCACTCTCTGGGGCCAACGTCCTGACTTTC
CDR3: CASGGGDALSGANVLTF

D: .
V: TRBV2
J: TRBJ1-1
size: many
DNA: TGTGCCAGCAGTGTGGCAGCCACGAACACTGAAGCTTTCTTT
CDR3: CASSVAATNTEAFF

D: TRBD2
V: TRBV11-2
J: TRBJ2-1
size: many
DNA: TGTGCCAGCAGCTGGGGGGGGGATGAGCAGTTCTTC
CDR3: CASSWGGDEQFF

D: TRBD1
V: TRBV11-2
J: TRBJ1-2
size: many
DNA: TGTGCCAGCAGCCTGACAGGGGGCGTGGGCTACACCTTC
CDR3: CASSLTGGVGYTF

D: TRBD2
V: TRBV18
J: TRBJ2-1
size: many
DNA: TGTGCCAGCTCCCGGGAGCGGGAGCCTACACGGAATGAGCAGTTCTTC
CDR3: CASSREREPTRNEQFF

D: TRBD2
V: TRBV9
J: TRBJ2-2
size: many
DNA: TGTGCCAGCACGAACGCACTAGCGGTCACCGGGGAGCTGTTTTTT
CDR3: CASTNALAVTGELFF

D: .
V: TRBV11-2
J: TRBJ2-7
size: many
DNA: TGTGCCAGCAGCTTAGATCGACTGTCCTACGAGCAGTACTTC
CDR3: CASSLDRLSYEQYF